Listed below are T cell receptor beta chains from one sample, sequenced in a study of blood T cell repertoires in COVID-19. Sequencing was performed with immunoSEQ multiplex PCR; in TCRdb, only in-frame clones are kept and a portion is missing. This table holds about 230,000 clones, 65% to 90% found once. The sample consisted of peripheral blood. All receptors come from a woman between 40 and 50 years old who had recovered from COVID-19. The CDR3 runs from the conserved cysteine through the conserved F or W. A D gene is named only where the DNA matches it firmly. Some rows have no size entry. The others give once, few or many, or a class for an expanded clone.

d_gene	v_gene	abundance	len	j_gene	CDR3aa	CDR3nt
.	TRBV27	once	16	TRBJ1-1	CASSLSYRQPNAEAFF	TGTGCCAGCAGTTTATCGTACCGACAGCCTAACGCTGAAGCTTTCTTT
.	TRBV7-8	.	12	TRBJ2-1	CASSFSYNEQFF	TGTGCCAGCAGCTTCAGTTACAATGAGCAGTTCTTC
TRBD1	TRBV12-3/TRBV12-4	few	13	TRBJ1-1	CASSRTGNTEAFF	TGTGCCAGCAGTCGGACAGGGAACACTGAAGCTTTCTTT
TRBD1	TRBV13	.	16	TRBJ1-3	CASSLRNRGSGNTIYF	TGTGCCAGCAGCTTACGGAACAGGGGGTCTGGAAACACCATATATTTT
.	TRBV5-3	few	14	TRBJ2-2	CARSLGREDGELFF	TGTGCCAGAAGCTTGGGCAGGGAGGACGGGGAGCTGTTTTTT
TRBD1	TRBV7-9	.	15	TRBJ1-1	CASSLSDRGNTEAFF	TGTGCCAGCAGCTTATCCGACAGGGGGAACACTGAAGCTTTCTTT
.	TRBV28	few	14	TRBJ1-1	CASSLAALDTEAFF	TGTGCCAGCAGTTTGGCCGCCTTGGACACTGAAGCTTTCTTT
TRBD2	TRBV5-4	.	18	TRBJ2-1	CASSYDSGTSDWNNEQFF	TGTGCCAGCAGCTACGATTCCGGGACTAGCGACTGGAACAATGAGCAGTTCTTC
.	TRBV28	.	13	TRBJ1-4	CASSSSRVSRLFF	TGTGCCAGCAGTTCGTCCAGGGTCTCCAGACTGTTTTTT
.	TRBV5-5	few	13	TRBJ1-1	CASTKQVNTEAFF	TGTGCCAGCACCAAACAGGTGAACACTGAAGCTTTCTTT
TRBD2	TRBV7-2	few	14	TRBJ2-3	CASALGLAPDTQYF	TGTGCCAGTGCCTTGGGACTAGCGCCAGATACGCAGTATTTT
.	TRBV21-1	.	17	TRBJ1-1	CASSKAGRDRDHIEAFF	TGTGCCAGCAGCAAAGCTGGAAGGGACAGGGATCACATTGAAGCTTTCTTT